The rows below give T cell receptor beta chains drawn from one sample of a study of Graves' ophthalmopathy and Graves' hyperthyroidism. TCRdb called the multiplex PCR reads again in MiXCR, with one record for every CDR3 protein. The sample records 1 million to 1.3 million distinct CDR3 sequences, about two fifths being singletons. Specimen: peripheral blood or thyroid tissue (not recorded which). These receptors were taken from an adult man with Graves' hyperthyroidism. The CDR3 runs from the conserved cysteine through the conserved F or W. The D gene is left open where the match is weak. Part of the rows lack a size; the others show once, few, many or a class for expanded clones.

j_gene: TRBJ1-3; v_gene: TRBV29-1; abundance: many; d_gene: -; CDR3aa: CSVEGAGNTIYF; CDR3nt: TGCAGCGTTGAAGGGGCTGGAAACACCATATATTTT
j_gene: TRBJ1-2; v_gene: TRBV7-9; abundance: once; d_gene: TRBD1; CDR3aa: CASTADRVGGYTF; CDR3nt: TGTGCCAGCACCGCGGACAGGGTTGGTGGCTACACCTTC
j_gene: TRBJ2-5; v_gene: TRBV25-1; abundance: many; d_gene: TRBD1; CDR3aa: CASSDRSHRQGARETQYF; CDR3nt: TGTGCCAGCAGTGACCGAAGCCATCGACAGGGGGCACGAGAGACCCAGTACTTC
j_gene: TRBJ2-7; v_gene: TRBV10-2; abundance: -; d_gene: TRBD1; CDR3aa: CASLTFQDRGREQYF; CDR3nt: TGCGCCAGCTTAACGTTCCAGGACAGGGGACGCGAGCAGTACTTC
j_gene: TRBJ2-2; v_gene: TRBV20-1; abundance: few; d_gene: -; CDR3aa: CSAADYNTGELFF; CDR3nt: TGCAGTGCTGCCGACTATAACACCGGGGAGCTGTTTTTT
j_gene: TRBJ1-2; v_gene: TRBV4-3; abundance: few; d_gene: TRBD1; CDR3aa: CASSRGDRDYGYTF; CDR3nt: TGCGCCAGCAGCCGGGGGGACAGGGACTATGGCTACACCTTC
j_gene: TRBJ2-7; v_gene: TRBV28; abundance: -; d_gene: -; CDR3aa: CAITPGRTSRGYF; CDR3nt: TGTGCCATTACCCCGGGACGAACCTCTCGTGGGTACTTC
j_gene: TRBJ2-7; v_gene: TRBV7-3; abundance: -; d_gene: -; CDR3aa: CASSLMHTEQYF; CDR3nt: TGTGCCAGCAGCTTAATGCACACCGAGCAGTACTTC
j_gene: TRBJ1-1; v_gene: TRBV10-2; abundance: few; d_gene: -; CDR3aa: CASSEIDGINTEAFF; CDR3nt: TGCGCCAGCAGTGAAATAGACGGAATAAACACTGAAGCTTTCTTT
j_gene: TRBJ2-5; v_gene: TRBV11-2; abundance: -; d_gene: TRBD1; CDR3aa: CASSVAWTGKQETQYF; CDR3nt: TGTGCCAGCAGCGTAGCTTGGACAGGGAAGCAAGAGACCCAGTACTTC
j_gene: TRBJ1-4; v_gene: TRBV2; abundance: -; d_gene: -; CDR3aa: CASRGLNEKLFF; CDR3nt: TGTGCCAGCAGGGGCCTGAATGAAAAACTGTTTTTT
j_gene: TRBJ2-6; v_gene: TRBV19; abundance: -; d_gene: -; CDR3aa: CASSISRTGANVLTF; CDR3nt: TGTGCCAGTAGTATCTCAAGGACAGGGGCCAACGTCCTGACTTTC
j_gene: TRBJ2-7; v_gene: TRBV4-3; abundance: -; d_gene: TRBD1; CDR3aa: CASSPRDSSYGQYF; CDR3nt: TGCGCCAGCAGCCCAAGGGACAGCTCCTACGGGCAGTACTTC
j_gene: TRBJ1-2; v_gene: TRBV25-1; abundance: -; d_gene: -; CDR3aa: CATRRGENYGYTF; CDR3nt: TGTGCCACCCGTCGGGGGGAGAACTATGGCTACACCTTC
j_gene: TRBJ2-5; v_gene: TRBV20-1; abundance: many; d_gene: TRBD2; CDR3aa: CSANSGGAEETQYF; CDR3nt: TGCAGTGCTAATAGCGGGGGGGCCGAAGAGACCCAGTACTTC
j_gene: TRBJ1-4; v_gene: TRBV7-9; abundance: -; d_gene: -; CDR3aa: CASSARREKLFF; CDR3nt: TGTGCCAGCAGCGCCCGTCGGGAAAAACTGTTTTTT
j_gene: TRBJ2-7; v_gene: TRBV28; abundance: few; d_gene: TRBD1; CDR3aa: CASRQTGSFYEQYF; CDR3nt: TGTGCCAGCAGGCAGACAGGGTCCTTCTACGAGCAGTACTTC
j_gene: TRBJ2-3; v_gene: TRBV5-5; abundance: few; d_gene: TRBD2; CDR3aa: CASWLAGGRGTQYF; CDR3nt: TGTGCCAGCTGGCTAGCGGGGGGGCGTGGTACGCAGTATTTT
j_gene: TRBJ2-2; v_gene: TRBV20-1; abundance: -; d_gene: -; CDR3aa: CSAKNPGQGWRELFF; CDR3nt: TGCAGTGCTAAAAACCCGGGACAAGGATGGAGGGAGCTGTTTTTT
j_gene: TRBJ2-7; v_gene: TRBV29-1; abundance: many; d_gene: -; CDR3aa: CSVGGLYEQYF; CDR3nt: TGCAGCGTTGGAGGACTCTACGAGCAGTACTTC
j_gene: TRBJ1-2; v_gene: TRBV12-3/TRBV12-4; abundance: few; d_gene: -; CDR3aa: CASSLVAVYGYTF; CDR3nt: TGTGCCAGCAGTTTAGTCGCAGTCTATGGCTACACCTTC
j_gene: TRBJ2-7; v_gene: TRBV19; abundance: -; d_gene: -; CDR3aa: CASSTPTGRAKESYEQYF; CDR3nt: TGTGCCAGTAGTACACCCACAGGGAGGGCGAAGGAGTCCTACGAGCAGTACTTC
j_gene: TRBJ1-1; v_gene: TRBV9; abundance: many; d_gene: -; CDR3aa: CASSAPSLNTEAFF; CDR3nt: TGTGCCAGCAGCGCTCCTTCCCTGAACACTGAAGCTTTCTTT
j_gene: TRBJ1-1; v_gene: TRBV5-1; abundance: -; d_gene: TRBD1; CDR3aa: CASSLGPRGPNTEAFF; CDR3nt: TGCGCCAGCAGCTTGGGTCCCAGGGGGCCGAACACTGAAGCTTTCTTT
j_gene: TRBJ2-7; v_gene: TRBV20-1; abundance: many; d_gene: TRBD1; CDR3aa: CSGWDRSYEQYF; CDR3nt: TGCAGTGGATGGGACAGATCCTACGAGCAGTACTTC
j_gene: TRBJ2-2; v_gene: TRBV29-1; abundance: many; d_gene: TRBD2; CDR3aa: CSAGEGTGELFF; CDR3nt: TGCAGCGCCGGGGAGGGGACCGGGGAGCTGTTTTTT
j_gene: TRBJ2-7; v_gene: TRBV5-1; abundance: many; d_gene: -; CDR3aa: CASGLSPDGLYF; CDR3nt: TGCGCCAGCGGACTTTCCCCCGACGGTCTGTACTTC
j_gene: TRBJ1-1; v_gene: TRBV7-2; abundance: few; d_gene: -; CDR3aa: CASSLGRGLYTEAFF; CDR3nt: TGTGCCAGCAGCTTAGGTCGGGGCTTGTACACTGAAGCTTTCTTT
j_gene: TRBJ1-6; v_gene: TRBV12-3/TRBV12-4; abundance: -; d_gene: -; CDR3aa: CASSPGTPGPPLHF; CDR3nt: TGTGCCAGCAGCCCCGGGACTCCTGGGCCTCCCCTCCACTTT
j_gene: TRBJ1-6; v_gene: TRBV25-1; abundance: -; d_gene: -; CDR3aa: CDSQPNSPLHF; CDR3nt: TGTGACAGCCAACCTAACTCACCCCTCCACTTT
j_gene: TRBJ1-1; v_gene: TRBV20-1; abundance: -; d_gene: -; CDR3aa: CSSPQGTEAFF; CDR3nt: TGCAGCTCCCCACAGGGCACTGAAGCTTTCTTT
j_gene: TRBJ2-2; v_gene: TRBV19; abundance: few; d_gene: -; CDR3aa: CAKVGGNTGELFF; CDR3nt: TGTGCTAAGGTCGGGGGGAACACCGGGGAGCTGTTTTTT
j_gene: TRBJ1-6; v_gene: TRBV10-3; abundance: many; d_gene: TRBD1; CDR3aa: CASRPDRGNSPLHF; CDR3nt: TGTGCCAGCAGACCAGACAGGGGTAATTCACCCCTCCACTTT
j_gene: TRBJ1-4; v_gene: TRBV19; abundance: -; d_gene: -; CDR3aa: CASSARDSTNEKLFF; CDR3nt: TGTGCCAGTAGTGCCCGGGACTCGACTAATGAAAAACTGTTTTTT
j_gene: TRBJ1-1; v_gene: TRBV27; abundance: few; d_gene: -; CDR3aa: CASSLSPTNTEAFF; CDR3nt: TGTGCCAGCAGTTTATCTCCTACGAACACTGAAGCTTTCTTT
j_gene: TRBJ2-2; v_gene: TRBV7-9; abundance: -; d_gene: -; CDR3aa: CASSQDLRRHTTGELFF; CDR3nt: TGCGCCAGCAGCCAAGATCTAAGGCGTCACACCACCGGGGAGCTGTTTTTT
j_gene: TRBJ1-1; v_gene: TRBV12-3/TRBV12-4; abundance: many; d_gene: -; CDR3aa: CASIATGNTEAFF; CDR3nt: TGTGCCAGCATTGCCACAGGTAACACTGAAGCTTTCTTT
j_gene: TRBJ2-7; v_gene: TRBV6-4; abundance: few; d_gene: TRBD2; CDR3aa: CASSVLAGGSYEQYF; CDR3nt: TGTGCCAGCAGTGTCCTGGCGGGAGGGTCCTACGAGCAGTACTTC
j_gene: TRBJ1-1; v_gene: TRBV10-3; abundance: -; d_gene: -; CDR3aa: CAIRRGPRGGTGTEAFF; CDR3nt: TGTGCCATCAGGCGAGGGCCCCGTGGGGGGACGGGCACTGAAGCTTTCTTT
j_gene: TRBJ1-6; v_gene: TRBV11-2; abundance: -; d_gene: -; CDR3aa: CASSLERTVGSPRSPLHF; CDR3nt: TGTGCCAGCAGCTTAGAAAGGACCGTCGGCAGTCCAAGGTCACCCCTCCACTTT
j_gene: TRBJ1-6; v_gene: TRBV6-2/TRBV6-3; abundance: few; d_gene: -; CDR3aa: CASSLRTTGTRPLHF; CDR3nt: TGTGCCAGCAGTTTGCGGACAACTGGCACGAGACCCCTCCACTTT
j_gene: TRBJ2-7; v_gene: TRBV12-3/TRBV12-4; abundance: -; d_gene: TRBD1; CDR3aa: CASSLGDRGSYEQYF; CDR3nt: TGTGCCAGCAGTTTAGGGGACAGGGGAAGCTACGAGCAGTACTTC